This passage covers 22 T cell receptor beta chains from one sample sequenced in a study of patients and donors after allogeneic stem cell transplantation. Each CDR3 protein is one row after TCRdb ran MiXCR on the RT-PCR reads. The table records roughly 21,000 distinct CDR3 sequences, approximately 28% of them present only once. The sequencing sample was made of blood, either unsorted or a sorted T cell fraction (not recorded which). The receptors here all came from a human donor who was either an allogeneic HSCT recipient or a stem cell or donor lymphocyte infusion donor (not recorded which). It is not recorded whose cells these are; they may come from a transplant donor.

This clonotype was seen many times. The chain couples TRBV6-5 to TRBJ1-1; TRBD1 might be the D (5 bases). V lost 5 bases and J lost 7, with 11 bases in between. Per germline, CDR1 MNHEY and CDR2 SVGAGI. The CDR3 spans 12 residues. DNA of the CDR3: TGTGCCAGCAGTGGCAGGGTGGGTGAAGCTTTCTTT. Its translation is CASSGRVGEAFF.

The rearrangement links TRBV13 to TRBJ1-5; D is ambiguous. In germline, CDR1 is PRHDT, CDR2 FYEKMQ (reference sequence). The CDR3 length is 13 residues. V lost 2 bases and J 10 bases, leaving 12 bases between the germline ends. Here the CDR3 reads CASSLRGLVPQHF. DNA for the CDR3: TGTGCCAGCAGCTTACGAGGCCTGGTTCCCCAGCATTTT. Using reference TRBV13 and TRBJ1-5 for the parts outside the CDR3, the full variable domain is AAGVIQSPRHLIKEKRETATLKCYPIPRHDTVYWYQQGPGQDPQFLISFYEKMQSDKGSIPDRFSAQQFSDYHSELNMSSLELGDSALYFCASSLRGLVPQHFGDGTRLSIL.

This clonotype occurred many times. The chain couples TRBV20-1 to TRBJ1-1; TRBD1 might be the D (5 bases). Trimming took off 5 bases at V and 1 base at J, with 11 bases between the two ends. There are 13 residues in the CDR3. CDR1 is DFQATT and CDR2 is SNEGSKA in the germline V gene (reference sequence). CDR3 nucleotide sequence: TGCAGTGCTGGAGGGACGGCGAACACTGAAGCTTTCTTT. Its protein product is CSAGGTANTEAFF.

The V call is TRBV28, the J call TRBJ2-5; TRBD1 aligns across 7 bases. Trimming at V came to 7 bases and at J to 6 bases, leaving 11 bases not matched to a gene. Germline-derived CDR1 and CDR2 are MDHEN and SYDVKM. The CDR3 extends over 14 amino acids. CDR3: CASTSGGPVKTQYF. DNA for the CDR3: TGTGCCAGCACCTCAGGGGGACCTGTAAAGACCCAGTACTTC.

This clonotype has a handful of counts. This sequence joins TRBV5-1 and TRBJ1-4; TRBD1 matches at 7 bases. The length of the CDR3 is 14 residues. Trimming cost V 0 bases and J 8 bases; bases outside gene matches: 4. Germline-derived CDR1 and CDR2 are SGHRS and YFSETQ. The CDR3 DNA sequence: TGCGCCAGCAGCTTGGGACAGGGAAACGAAAAACTGTTTTTT. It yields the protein CASSLGQGNEKLFF.

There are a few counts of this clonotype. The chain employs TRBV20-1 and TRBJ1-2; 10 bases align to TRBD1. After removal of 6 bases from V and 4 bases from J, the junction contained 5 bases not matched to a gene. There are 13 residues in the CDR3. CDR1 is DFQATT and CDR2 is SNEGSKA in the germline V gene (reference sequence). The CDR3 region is CSAEGDRGYGYTF. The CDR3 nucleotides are TGCAGTGCCGAGGGGGACAGGGGCTATGGCTACACCTTC.

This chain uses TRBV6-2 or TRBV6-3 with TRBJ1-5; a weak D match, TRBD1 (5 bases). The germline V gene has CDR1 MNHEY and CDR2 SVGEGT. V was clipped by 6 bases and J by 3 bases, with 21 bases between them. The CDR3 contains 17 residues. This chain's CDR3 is CASRSGVREGLNQPQHF. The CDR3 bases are TGTGCCAGCAGATCCGGCGTCAGGGAGGGGCTCAATCAGCCCCAGCATTTT.

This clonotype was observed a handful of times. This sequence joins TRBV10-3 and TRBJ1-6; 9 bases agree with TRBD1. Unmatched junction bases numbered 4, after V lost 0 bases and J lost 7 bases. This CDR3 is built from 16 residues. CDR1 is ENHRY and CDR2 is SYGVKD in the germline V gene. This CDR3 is CAISESLGTGNSPLHF. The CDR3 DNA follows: TGTGCCATCAGTGAGTCGTTAGGGACAGGGAATTCACCCCTCCACTTT.

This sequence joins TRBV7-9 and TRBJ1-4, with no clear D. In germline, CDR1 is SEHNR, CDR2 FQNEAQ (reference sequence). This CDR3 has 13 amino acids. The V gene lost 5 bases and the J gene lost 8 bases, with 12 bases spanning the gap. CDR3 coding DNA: TGTGCCAGCAGCCGACCAGGCGGGGAAAAACTGTTTTTT. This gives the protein CASSRPGGEKLFF. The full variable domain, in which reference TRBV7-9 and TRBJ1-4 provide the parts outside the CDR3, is DTGVSQNPRHKITKRGQNVTFRCDPISEHNRLYWYRQTLGQGPEFLTYFQNEAQLEKSRLLSDRFSAERPKGSFSTLEIQRTEQGDSAMYLCASSRPGGEKLFFGSGTQLSVL.

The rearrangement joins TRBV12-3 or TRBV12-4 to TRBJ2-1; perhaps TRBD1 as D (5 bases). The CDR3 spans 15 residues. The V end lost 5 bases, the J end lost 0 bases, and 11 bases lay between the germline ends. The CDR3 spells CASSHHRSSYNEQFF. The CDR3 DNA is TGTGCCAGCAGTCATCACAGGAGCTCCTACAATGAGCAGTTCTTC.

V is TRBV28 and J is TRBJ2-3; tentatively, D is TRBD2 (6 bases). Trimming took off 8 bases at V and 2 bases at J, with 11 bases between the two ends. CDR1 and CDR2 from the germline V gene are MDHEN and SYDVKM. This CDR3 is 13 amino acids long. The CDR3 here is CASFRRDTDTQYF. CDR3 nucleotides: TGTGCCAGCTTTCGGCGGGACACAGATACGCAGTATTTT.

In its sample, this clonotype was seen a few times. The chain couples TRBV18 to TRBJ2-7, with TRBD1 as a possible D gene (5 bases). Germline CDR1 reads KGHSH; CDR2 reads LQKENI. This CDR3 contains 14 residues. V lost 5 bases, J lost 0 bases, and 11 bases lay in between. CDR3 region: CASSSGWSSYEQYF. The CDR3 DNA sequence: TGTGCCAGCTCATCAGGGTGGAGCTCCTACGAGCAGTACTTC.

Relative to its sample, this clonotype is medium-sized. The CDR3 DNA reads as TGTGCCATCAGTGCCATTTCCGGGTCTGCCTACGAGCAGTACTTC. It yields the protein CAISAISGSAYEQYF. This chain links TRBV10-3 with TRBJ2-7; D is uncertain. Germline V gives CDR1 ENHRY, CDR2 SYGVKD. V lost 4 bases, J lost 2 bases, and 15 bases lay in between. The CDR3 has 15 residues.

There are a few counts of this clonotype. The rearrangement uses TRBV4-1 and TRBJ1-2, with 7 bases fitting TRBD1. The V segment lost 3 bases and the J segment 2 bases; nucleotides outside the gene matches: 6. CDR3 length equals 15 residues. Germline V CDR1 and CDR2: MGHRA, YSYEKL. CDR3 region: CASSQNRDSNYGYTF. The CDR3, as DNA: TGCGCCAGCAGCCAGAACCGGGACAGCAACTATGGCTACACCTTC.

CDR3 residues: CASSLGQRSSGNTIYF. The CDR3 bases are TGCGCCAGCAGCTTGGGTCAGAGATCCTCTGGAAACACCATATATTTT. The chain uses TRBV5-1 and TRBJ1-3, with no clear D. This CDR3 contains 16 residues. V gave up 0 bases and J gave up 0 bases, with 10 bases separating them. From germline, CDR1 is SGHRS and CDR2 YFSETQ.

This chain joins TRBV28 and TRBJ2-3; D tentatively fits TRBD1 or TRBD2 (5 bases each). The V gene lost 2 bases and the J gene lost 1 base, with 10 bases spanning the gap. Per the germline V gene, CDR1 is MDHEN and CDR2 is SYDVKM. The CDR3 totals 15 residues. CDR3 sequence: CASSLTGTRTDTQYF. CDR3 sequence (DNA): TGTGCCAGCAGTTTAACGGGGACCCGCACAGATACGCAGTATTTT.

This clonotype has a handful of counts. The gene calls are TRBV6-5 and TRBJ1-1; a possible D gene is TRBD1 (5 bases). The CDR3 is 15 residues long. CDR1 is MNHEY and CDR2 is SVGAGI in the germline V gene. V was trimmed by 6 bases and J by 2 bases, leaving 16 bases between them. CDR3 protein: CASRGDGTVNTEAFF. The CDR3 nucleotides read TGTGCCAGCAGGGGGGACGGGACGGTTAACACTGAAGCTTTCTTT.

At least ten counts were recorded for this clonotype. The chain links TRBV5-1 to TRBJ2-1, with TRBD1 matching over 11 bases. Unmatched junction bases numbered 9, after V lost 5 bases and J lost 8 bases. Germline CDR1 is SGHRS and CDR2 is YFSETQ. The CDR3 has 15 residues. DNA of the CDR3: TGCGCCAGCAGACGAGGACAGGGGGCATACTATGAGCAGTTCTTC. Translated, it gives CASRRGQGAYYEQFF.

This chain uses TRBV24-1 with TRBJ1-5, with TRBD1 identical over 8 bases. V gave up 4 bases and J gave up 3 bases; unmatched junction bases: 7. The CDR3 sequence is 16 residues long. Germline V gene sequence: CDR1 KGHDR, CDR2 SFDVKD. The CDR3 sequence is CATSDSGTGANQPQHF. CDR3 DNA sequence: TGTGCCACCAGTGACTCCGGGACAGGTGCCAATCAGCCCCAGCATTTT.

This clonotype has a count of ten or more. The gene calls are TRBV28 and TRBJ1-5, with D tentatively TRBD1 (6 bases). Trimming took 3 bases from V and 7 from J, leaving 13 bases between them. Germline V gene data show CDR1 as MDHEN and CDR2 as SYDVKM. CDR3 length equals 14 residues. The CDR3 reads CASSLVQGEQPQHF. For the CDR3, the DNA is TGTGCCAGCAGTTTGGTACAGGGCGAGCAGCCCCAGCATTTT.

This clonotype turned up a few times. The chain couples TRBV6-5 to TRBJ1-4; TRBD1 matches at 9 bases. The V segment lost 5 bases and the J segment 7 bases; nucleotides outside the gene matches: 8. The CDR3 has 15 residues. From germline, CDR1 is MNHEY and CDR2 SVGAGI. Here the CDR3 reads CASSLTGGPTEKLFF. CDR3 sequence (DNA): TGTGCCAGCAGTCTTACAGGGGGCCCTACTGAAAAACTGTTTTTT.

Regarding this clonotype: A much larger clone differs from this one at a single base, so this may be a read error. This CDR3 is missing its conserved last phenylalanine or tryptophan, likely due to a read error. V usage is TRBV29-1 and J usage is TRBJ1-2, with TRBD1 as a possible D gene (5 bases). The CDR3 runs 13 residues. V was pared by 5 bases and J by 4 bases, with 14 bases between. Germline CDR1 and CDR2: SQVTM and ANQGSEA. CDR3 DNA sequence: TGCAGCGTTAGAGTAGGGGATGGCTATGGCTACACCCTC. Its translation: CSVRVGDGYGYTL.